Below are 14 T cell receptor beta chains sequenced from a single sample in a study of T cell responses to AZD1222 COVID-19 vaccine. Using immunoSEQ multiplex PCR, the repertoire was profiled, and TCRdb retains in-frame clones only, with some absent. The sample gives under 300,000 clones, approximately 93% of which show up once; less than 0.6% is in the top ten. The sample consisted of peripheral blood, taken on day 0 of AZD1222 vaccination. The receptor set was obtained from an adult in good health.

The V call is TRBV7-8, the J call TRBJ2-3, with TRBD2 identical over 12 bases. The CDR3 is 16 residues long. The germline V gene encodes CDR1 SGHVS and CDR2 FQNEAQ. J was trimmed by 2 bases and V by 5 bases; bases with no gene match: 5. In DNA form, the CDR3 reads TGTGCCAGCAGCCCCCTAGCGGGGGGGATCACAGATACGCAGTATTTT. Translation: CASSPLAGGITDTQYF.

A single count supports this clone. V and J are TRBV7-9 and TRBJ1-2; a possible D gene is TRBD1 (5 bases). There are 14 residues in the CDR3. Per the germline V gene, CDR1 is SEHNR and CDR2 is FQNEAQ (reference sequence). V was trimmed by 5 bases and J by 5 bases, leaving 15 bases between them. The CDR3 reads CASSRQPGPYGYTF. CDR3 DNA: TGTGCCAGCAGCAGACAGCCAGGGCCTTATGGCTACACCTTC.

The chain joins TRBV5-1 to TRBJ2-3; D is unclear. CDR3 length equals 13 residues. The germline V gene encodes CDR1 SGHRS and CDR2 YFSETQ. The germline V and J ends were trimmed by 3 bases and 9 bases, with 14 bases remaining between them. The DNA of the CDR3 is TGCGCCAGCAGCTCGGACCCCCTCGCAACGCAGTATTTT. It codes for CASSSDPLATQYF. Full variable domain (rest looked up from reference TRBV5-1 and TRBJ2-3): KAGVTQTPRYLIKTRGQQVTLSCSPISGHRSVSWYQQTPGQGLQFLFEYFSETQRNKGNFPGRFSGRQFSNSRSEMNVSTLELGDSALYLCASSSDPLATQYFGPGTRLTVL.

The rearrangement links TRBV7-9 to TRBJ2-1, with D perhaps assigned TRBD1 or TRBD2 (5 bases each). Germline lookup yields CDR1 SEHNR and CDR2 FQNEAQ (reference sequence). Trimming cost V 5 bases and J 9 bases, with 14 bases left between them. The CDR3 sequence is 13 residues long. For the CDR3, the DNA is TGTGCCAGCAGCCCTTCCGGGGCCGGTGAGCAGTTCTTC. This translates into CASSPSGAGEQFF.

The chain employs TRBV18 and TRBJ1-1, with D hard to call. CDR3 size: 16 residues. The ends were cut back, 6 bases at V and 1 base at J, with 18 bases in the middle. Germline assignment: CDR1 KGHSH and CDR2 LQKENI. CDR3 in DNA: TGTGCCAGCTCTCCTCCTTCATTATCAGCGAACACTGAAGCTTTCTTT. It specifies CASSPPSLSANTEAFF. Using reference TRBV18 and TRBJ1-1 for the parts outside the CDR3, the full variable domain is NAGVMQNPRHLVRRRGQEARLRCSPMKGHSHVYWYRQLPEEGLKFMVYLQKENIIDESGMPKERFSAEFPKEGPSILRIQQVVRGDSAAYFCASSPPSLSANTEAFFGQGTRLTVV.

The V call is TRBV6-5, the J call TRBJ2-3, with a tentative D call TRBD2 (6 bases). The V and J ends lost 6 bases and 0 bases respectively, with 13 bases between them. The CDR3 sequence is 15 residues long. The germline V gene has CDR1 MNHEY and CDR2 SVGAGI. The CDR3 reads CASSLAYRSTDTQYF. In DNA, the CDR3 is TGTGCCAGCAGCCTAGCGTACAGGAGCACAGATACGCAGTATTTT.

The V call is TRBV5-4, the J call TRBJ2-1, with D possibly TRBD2 on 5 matching bases. V was clipped by 1 base and J by 7 bases, with 12 bases between them. This CDR3 region has 14 residues. The germline V gene has CDR1 SGHNT and CDR2 YYREEE (reference sequence). Here the CDR3 reads CASSLQGSVNEQFF. The CDR3 region has the DNA TGTGCCAGCAGCTTGCAAGGTAGCGTGAATGAGCAGTTCTTC.

V and J are TRBV15 and TRBJ1-4; no reliable D call. Trimming shortened V by 1 base and J by 1 base, and 7 bases separated the two germline ends. The CDR3 runs 15 residues. From germline, CDR1 is LNHNV and CDR2 YYDKDF (reference sequence). CDR3 sequence: CATSRATVTNEKLFF. DNA for the CDR3: TGTGCCACCAGCAGAGCGACGGTAACTAATGAAAAACTGTTTTTT.

The gene calls are TRBV5-8 and TRBJ2-1; TRBD2 matches 12 bases. Trimming cost V 6 bases and J 9 bases; bases outside gene matches: 4. The germline gives CDR1 SGHTS, CDR2 YDEGEE. This CDR3 is built from 13 residues. DNA for the CDR3: TGTGCCAGCAAAACTAGCGGGAGGCCTGAGCAGTTCTTC. This sequence encodes CASKTSGRPEQFF.

The rearrangement links TRBV11-1 to TRBJ2-3, with D possibly matching TRBD2 (6 bases). Looked up from germline, CDR1 is SGHAT and CDR2 is FQDESV (reference sequence). Trimming left V 7 bases short and J 0 bases short, with 17 bases between. There are 16 residues in the CDR3. CDR3 bases: TGTGCCAGCACCCTAGGACGGGGGTCGAGCACAGATACGCAGTATTTT. This encodes CASTLGRGSSTDTQYF.

The rearrangement uses TRBV4-3 and TRBJ2-7; D remains unclear. The CDR3 totals 15 residues. CDR1 and CDR2 (germline): LGHNA, YSLEER. With 0 bases removed from V and 0 bases from J, the gap between germline ends came to 9 bases. Here the CDR3 reads CASSQDLASSYEQYF. The CDR3 nucleotides read TGCGCCAGCAGCCAAGATTTGGCTAGCTCCTACGAGCAGTACTTC.

The genes are TRBV19 and TRBJ2-1, with 8 positions matching TRBD2. The ends lost 3 bases at V and 6 bases at J; junction bases unmatched: 4. The CDR3 has 14 residues. The germline gives CDR1 LNHDA, CDR2 SQIVND (reference sequence). CDR3 in DNA: TGTGCCAGTAGTATCGGGGGGGCTGGCAATGAGCAGTTCTTC. Its protein product is CASSIGGAGNEQFF.

In this sample, this clone turned up once. CDR3: CASSERQGAQPQHF. The CDR3 nucleotides are TGTGCCAGCAGTGAACGACAGGGGGCCCAGCCCCAGCATTTT. The rearrangement joins TRBV2 to TRBJ1-5; 10 bases are a match to TRBD1. Germline CDR1 is SNHLY and CDR2 is FYNNEI. CDR3 length: 14 residues. With 2 bases clipped from V and 7 bases from J, the junction kept 2 bases outside the gene matches.

The J gene is TRBJ1-6, the V gene TRBV25-1; D not resolved. Germline lookup yields CDR1 MGHDK and CDR2 SYGVNS. V was trimmed by 5 bases and J by 10 bases, leaving 18 bases between them. CDR3 length: 15 residues. CDR3 sequence: CASSRTGGTQSPLHF. The CDR3 coding sequence is TGTGCCAGCAGTCGAACCGGTGGTACCCAATCACCCCTCCACTTT.